A single sample is the source of the 20 T cell receptor beta chains below, sequenced in a study of T cells in Graves' hyperthyroidism and ophthalmopathy. Template material for amplifying TCR beta CDR3 regions consisted of RNA transcripts. TCR CDR3 regions were first amplified by RT-PCR with HTBI primers. TCRdb redid the calling of the multiplex PCR reads with MiXCR, one entry per CDR3 protein. The sample consists of fewer than 800,000 distinct CDR3 sequences, over 15% of them appearing once. Sequencing was carried out using blood. Receptors originate from a young man with Graves' hyperthyroidism.

Only a few counts were recorded for this clonotype. The V gene is TRBV27, the J gene TRBJ1-6; no clear D. The CDR3 loop spans 14 amino acids. The V gene lost 6 bases and the J gene lost 6 bases, with 12 bases spanning the gap. CDR1 MNHEY and CDR2 SMNVEV come from the germline V gene (reference sequence). The CDR3 DNA is TGTGCCAGCAGACTGGGTCTATCTAATTCACCCCTCCACTTT. It encodes CASRLGLSNSPLHF.

V and J are TRBV9 and TRBJ2-1; the D is unclear. There are 14 residues in the CDR3. Germline CDR1 and CDR2: SGDLS and YYNGEE. V lost 3 bases and J lost 8, with 15 bases in between. This CDR3 reads CASSAETGYDEQFF. In DNA form, the CDR3 reads TGTGCCAGCAGCGCCGAAACTGGGTACGATGAGCAGTTCTTC. The complete variable domain, with remaining parts taken from reference TRBV9 and TRBJ2-1, reads DSGVTQTPKHLITATGQRVTLRCSPRSGDLSVYWYQQSLDQGLQFLIQYYNGEERAKGNILERFSAQQFPDLHSELNLSSLELGDSALYFCASSAETGYDEQFFGPGTRLTVL.

This clonotype was detected ten times or more. V and J are TRBV6-1 and TRBJ2-1; D not certain. The V gene lost 1 base and the J gene lost 0 bases, with 10 bases spanning the gap. There are 16 residues in the CDR3. Germline values: CDR1 MNHNS, CDR2 SASEGT. The CDR3 reads CASSEEADLSYNEQFF. CDR3 nucleotides: TGTGCCAGCAGTGAAGAGGCAGACCTCTCCTACAATGAGCAGTTCTTC.

This chain links TRBV7-9 with TRBJ1-6, with TRBD1 matching 9 bases. The CDR3 extends over 13 amino acids. V was clipped by 5 bases and J by 8 bases; unmatched bases: 1. CDR1 and CDR2 from the germline V gene are SEHNR and FQNEAQ (reference sequence). This CDR3 reads CASSRTGDSPLHF. The DNA for the CDR3 is TGTGCCAGCAGCCGGACAGGGGATTCACCCCTCCACTTT.

This clonotype has just a few counts. The chain recombines TRBV24-1 with TRBJ1-2; a possible D gene is TRBD1 (5 bases). The length of the CDR3 is 16 residues. In germline, CDR1 is KGHDR, CDR2 SFDVKD. V was pared by 4 bases and J by 5 bases, with 19 bases between. CDR3 loop: CATSDPAATATYGYTF. CDR3 DNA sequence: TGTGCCACCAGTGACCCCGCCGCGACAGCAACATATGGCTACACCTTC.

The chain links TRBV29-1 to TRBJ1-1; D uncertain. V was trimmed by 5 bases and J by 5 bases, leaving 15 bases between them. Germline CDR1 reads SQVTM; CDR2 reads ANQGSEA. The CDR3 is made up of 13 amino acids. CDR3 region: CSVSIGLGTEAFF. CDR3 sequence (DNA): TGCAGCGTTTCTATAGGCCTGGGGACTGAAGCTTTCTTT.

This rearrangement joins TRBV15 to TRBJ2-7; 7 bases align to TRBD2. V lost 7 bases to trimming and J lost 5 bases; unmatched junction nucleotides: 8. The CDR3 covers 13 residues. CDR1 is LNHNV and CDR2 is YYDKDF in the germline V gene (reference sequence). The CDR3 DNA reads TGTGCCACCAAGAGCGGGATCGGCGACGAGCAGTACTTC. The encoded protein is CATKSGIGDEQYF. Combining the CDR3 with reference TRBV15 and TRBJ2-7 gives the whole variable domain DAMVIQNPRYQVTQFGKPVTLSCSQTLNHNVMYWYQQKSSQAPKLLFHYYDKDFNNEADTPDNFQSRRPNTSFCFLDIRSPGLGDTAMYLCATKSGIGDEQYFGPGTRLTVT.

This chain joins TRBV3-1 and TRBJ2-5, with TRBD2 matching 8 bases. Germline V lookup: CDR1 LGHDT, CDR2 YNNKEL (reference sequence). This CDR3 is built from 15 residues. J was trimmed by 2 bases and V by 0 bases; bases with no gene match: 2. The CDR3 protein is CASSQDLAGQETQYF. In DNA form, the CDR3 reads TGTGCCAGCAGCCAAGATTTAGCGGGGCAAGAGACCCAGTACTTC.

Only a few counts were recorded for this clonotype. The genes are TRBV20-1 and TRBJ2-1; 8 positions agree with TRBD2. The J segment lost 15 bases and the V segment lost 0 bases, leaving 7 bases of the junction unmatched. CDR1 DFQATT and CDR2 SNEGSKA come from the germline V gene (reference sequence). The CDR3 extends over 12 amino acids. DNA of the CDR3: TGCAGTGCTAGAGAAGGCGCGGGGGGCCCGTTCTTC. It codes for CSAREGAGGPFF.

This clonotype was detected ten times or more. CDR3 DNA: TGTGCCAGCAGAGAGGGACAGGGGGCTTCGGACACCATATATTTT. Protein: CASREGQGASDTIYF. The chain uses TRBV9 and TRBJ1-3; TRBD1 matches at 12 bases. The V gene end was trimmed by 5 bases and the J gene end by 8 bases; junction bases not matched to a gene: 8. The CDR3 length is 15 residues. Germline V CDR1 and CDR2: SGDLS, YYNGEE. The variable domain in full, with the rest retrieved from reference TRBV9 and TRBJ1-3, is DSGVTQTPKHLITATGQRVTLRCSPRSGDLSVYWYQQSLDQGLQFLIQYYNGEERAKGNILERFSAQQFPDLHSELNLSSLELGDSALYFCASREGQGASDTIYFGEGSWLTVV.

CDR3 in amino acids: CAWSKTSGSTGELFF. The CDR3 region has the DNA TGTGCCTGGAGTAAGACTAGCGGGAGTACCGGGGAGCTGTTTTTT. The chain links TRBV30 to TRBJ2-2, with TRBD2 matching 12 bases. CDR1 GTSNPN and CDR2 SVGIG come from the germline V gene (reference sequence). CDR3 length: 15 amino acids. Unmatched junction bases numbered 3, after V lost 2 bases and J lost 5 bases.

V is TRBV7-9 and J is TRBJ2-3; no reliable D call. The germline V gene encodes CDR1 SEHNR and CDR2 FQNEAQ (reference sequence). The CDR3 is 15 residues long. Between the trimmed V and J ends, which lost 2 bases and 6 bases, there was a span of 15 bases. Written as DNA, the CDR3 is TGTGCCAGCAGCTTATCGGTATCGCGTCGGGATACGCAGTATTTT. As protein: CASSLSVSRRDTQYF. The variable domain in full, with the rest retrieved from reference TRBV7-9 and TRBJ2-3, is DTGVSQNPRHKITKRGQNVTFRCDPISEHNRLYWYRQTLGQGPEFLTYFQNEAQLEKSRLLSDRFSAERPKGSFSTLEIQRTEQGDSAMYLCASSLSVSRRDTQYFGPGTRLTVL.

V gene TRBV10-3 combines with J gene TRBJ2-7, with 12 bases lining up with TRBD2. CDR3 length: 13 residues. Germline CDR1 ENHRY, CDR2 SYGVKD. The junction had 2 bases not matched to a gene; V was cut back by 9 bases and J by 2 bases. The CDR3 coding sequence is TGTGCCATTACTAGCGGGAGGCCCTACGAGCAGTACTTC. Its protein product is CAITSGRPYEQYF.

Ten or more counts support this clonotype. V and J are TRBV2 and TRBJ2-3, with D perhaps TRBD1 (6 bases). V lost 6 bases, J lost 12 bases, and 19 bases lay in between. Germline loops: CDR1 SNHLY, CDR2 FYNNEI. The CDR3 covers 13 residues. The DNA of the CDR3 is TGTGCCAGCAGCCTCACAATCCGGGACACCCAGTATTTT. Translated, it gives CASSLTIRDTQYF.

With respect to this clonotype: Relative to the germline gene, one junction end is altered; a read error may explain this. The chain joins TRBV2 to TRBJ1-4; 10 bases align to TRBD1. CDR1 is SNHLY, CDR2 FYNNEI, per germline. The CDR3 loop spans 10 amino acids. The chain's CDR3 is CAGTGEKLSF. CDR3 sequence (DNA): TGTGCCGGGACAGGGGAAAAACTGTCTTTT.

The chain has TRBV19 and TRBJ1-5; a weak D match, TRBD1 (6 bases). V was trimmed by 4 bases and J by 4 bases, leaving 14 bases between them. CDR3 size: 15 residues. The germline V gene encodes CDR1 LNHDA and CDR2 SQIVND (reference sequence). The CDR3 loop is CASSKPTTGNQPQHF. In nucleotides, the CDR3 is TGTGCCAGTAGTAAACCAACCACAGGGAATCAGCCCCAGCATTTT. The full variable domain, its missing parts supplied by reference TRBV19 and TRBJ1-5, is DGGITQSPKYLFRKEGQNVTLSCEQNLNHDAMYWYRQDPGQGLRLIYYSQIVNDFQKGDIAEGYSVSREKKESFPLTVTSAQKNPTAFYLCASSKPTTGNQPQHFGDGTRLSIL.

The chain recombines TRBV20-1 with TRBJ2-7, with D maybe TRBD2 (6 bases). Looked up from germline, CDR1 is DFQATT and CDR2 is SNEGSKA (reference sequence). The V end was cut by 0 bases, the J end by 7 bases, with 16 bases between. The CDR3 spans 14 residues. CDR3 nucleotides: TGCAGTGCTAGAGATTCTGCAGGTCGGGGGGAGCAGTACTTC. This translates into CSARDSAGRGEQYF.

This clonotype was counted many times. V usage is TRBV2 and J usage is TRBJ2-7; TRBD1 might be the D (5 bases). The V gene's germline CDR1 is SNHLY and CDR2 FYNNEI. This CDR3 has 13 residues. The V end lost 4 bases, the J end lost 6 bases, and 13 bases lay between the germline ends. CDR3 in DNA: TGTGCCAGCAGTGCCGGGCAGGGTGGCGAGCAGTACTTC. Translation gives CASSAGQGGEQYF. Variable domain in full (rest from reference TRBV2 and TRBJ2-7): EPEVTQTPSHQVTQMGQEVILRCVPISNHLYFYWYRQILGQKVEFLVSFYNNEISEKSEIFDDQFSVERPDGSNFTLKIRSTKLEDSAMYFCASSAGQGGEQYFGPGTRLTVT.

The chain combines TRBV27 with TRBJ2-3; TRBD2 matches 10 bases. Germline V gene sequence: CDR1 MNHEY, CDR2 SMNVEV (reference sequence). This CDR3 spans 18 amino acids. Unmatched junction bases numbered 14, after V lost 3 bases and J lost 5 bases. The CDR3 region has the DNA TGTGCCAGCAGTTTTGCTGCTTGGTTAGCGGGGGGCGGAGATACGCAGTATTTT. As protein: CASSFAAWLAGGGDTQYF.

This clonotype was observed a handful of times. The V gene is TRBV29-1, the J gene TRBJ1-1; 8 bases agree with TRBD1. This CDR3 spans 15 amino acids. Looked up from germline, CDR1 is SQVTM and CDR2 is ANQGSEA. V lost 6 bases and J lost 5; bases outside the gene matches: 14. The CDR3 sequence is CSVQFQGARGTEAFF. CDR3 DNA sequence: TGCAGCGTCCAATTTCAGGGGGCCCGTGGAACTGAAGCTTTCTTT. The variable domain in full, with the rest retrieved from reference TRBV29-1 and TRBJ1-1, is SAVISQKPSRDICQRGTSLTIQCQVDSQVTMMFWYRQQPGQSLTLIATANQGSEATYESGFVIDKFPISRPNLTFSTLTVSNMSPEDSSIYLCSVQFQGARGTEAFFGQGTRLTVV.